Listed below are T cell receptor beta chains from one sample, sequenced in a study of blood T cell repertoires in COVID-19. Libraries were prepared by immunoSEQ multiplex PCR; TCRdb keeps only in-frame clonotypes and omits some of them. Of 15,000 to 20,000 clones in the sample, approximately 90% were seen once. Sequencing used peripheral blood. These receptors were obtained from a man in his fifties or sixties with active COVID-19. CDR3s include the opening cysteine and the closing phenylalanine or tryptophan. The D gene is left open where the match is weak. Only part of the rows carry a size: once, few, many, or a class if the clone is expanded.

d_gene: .; v_gene: TRBV6-4; abundance: .; j_gene: TRBJ2-3; CDR3aa: CASIPRGTDTQYF; CDR3nt: TGTGCCAGCATCCCGCGGGGCACAGATACGCAGTATTTT
d_gene: TRBD2; v_gene: TRBV7-9; abundance: .; j_gene: TRBJ2-5; CDR3aa: CASSSSSGGPWGSETQYF; CDR3nt: TGTGCCAGCAGCAGTAGTAGCGGGGGGCCTTGGGGGTCGGAGACCCAGTACTTC
d_gene: TRBD2; v_gene: TRBV19; abundance: .; j_gene: TRBJ2-7; CDR3aa: CASTAGAEHSYEQYF; CDR3nt: TGTGCCAGTACCGCGGGAGCGGAACATTCCTACGAGCAGTACTTC
d_gene: TRBD2; v_gene: TRBV3-1/TRBV3-2; abundance: .; j_gene: TRBJ2-1; CDR3aa: CASRQGTSGDYNEQFF; CDR3nt: TGTGCCAGCAGACAAGGGACTAGCGGGGATTACAATGAGCAGTTCTTC
d_gene: TRBD1; v_gene: TRBV7-2; abundance: .; j_gene: TRBJ1-3; CDR3aa: CASSTNRGGNTIYF; CDR3nt: TGTGCCAGCAGCACAAACAGGGGTGGAAACACCATATATTTT
d_gene: TRBD1; v_gene: TRBV24-1; abundance: once; j_gene: TRBJ1-1; CDR3aa: CATSDPGTAEAFF; CDR3nt: TGTGCCACCAGTGACCCCGGGACAGCTGAAGCTTTCTTT
d_gene: TRBD1; v_gene: TRBV7-9; abundance: .; j_gene: TRBJ1-1; CDR3aa: CASSLDRGRVGEAFF; CDR3nt: TGTGCCAGCAGCTTGGACAGGGGGAGGGTTGGTGAAGCTTTCTTT
d_gene: .; v_gene: TRBV10-3; abundance: .; j_gene: TRBJ1-1; CDR3aa: CAILGHLNTEAFF; CDR3nt: TGTGCCATCCTGGGACACCTGAACACTGAAGCTTTCTTT
d_gene: .; v_gene: TRBV10-1; abundance: once; j_gene: TRBJ2-7; CDR3aa: CASSDGGLPPYEQYF; CDR3nt: TGCGCCAGCAGTGACGGGGGGCTGCCCCCCTACGAGCAGTACTTC
d_gene: .; v_gene: TRBV14; abundance: .; j_gene: TRBJ1-6; CDR3aa: CASTGSSYNSPLHF; CDR3nt: TGTGCCAGCACCGGGAGCTCCTATAATTCACCCCTCCACTTT
d_gene: .; v_gene: TRBV7-9; abundance: .; j_gene: TRBJ1-6; CDR3aa: CASSPGGGNPLHF; CDR3nt: TGTGCCAGCAGTCCCGGGGGGGGAAATCCCCTCCACTTT
d_gene: TRBD1; v_gene: TRBV6-5; abundance: .; j_gene: TRBJ1-6; CDR3aa: CASSRTGGGSPLHF; CDR3nt: TGTGCCAGCAGTCGGACAGGAGGGGGTTCACCCCTCCACTTT
d_gene: .; v_gene: TRBV18; abundance: .; j_gene: TRBJ2-2; CDR3aa: CASSPFRADTGELFF; CDR3nt: TGTGCCAGCTCACCCTTCAGGGCGGACACCGGGGAGCTGTTTTTT
d_gene: .; v_gene: TRBV4-1; abundance: .; j_gene: TRBJ2-7; CDR3aa: CASSQPTGTYEQYF; CDR3nt: TGCGCCAGCAGCCAACCGACAGGTACCTACGAGCAGTACTTC
d_gene: TRBD1; v_gene: TRBV24-1; abundance: .; j_gene: TRBJ1-2; CDR3aa: CATSDSGTGSYGYTF; CDR3nt: TGTGCCACCAGTGACTCCGGGACAGGGTCTTATGGCTACACCTTC
d_gene: .; v_gene: TRBV18; abundance: .; j_gene: TRBJ1-6; CDR3aa: CASSPTQGSPLHF; CDR3nt: TGTGCCAGCTCACCCACACAGGGCTCACCCCTCCACTTT
d_gene: .; v_gene: TRBV4-1; abundance: .; j_gene: TRBJ1-2; CDR3aa: CASRTSDSANYGYTF; CDR3nt: TGCGCCAGCAGGACATCGGACAGCGCTAACTATGGCTACACCTTC
d_gene: TRBD1; v_gene: TRBV6-5; abundance: .; j_gene: TRBJ1-2; CDR3aa: CASGTGRSGTTGYTF; CDR3nt: TGCGCCTCCGGGACAGGGAGATCTGGGACTACTGGCTACACCTTC
d_gene: .; v_gene: TRBV11-2; abundance: .; j_gene: TRBJ1-6; CDR3aa: CASSLLTGNNSPLHF; CDR3nt: TGTGCCAGCAGCTTATTAACAGGGAATAATTCACCCCTCCACTTT
d_gene: TRBD2; v_gene: TRBV6-1; abundance: .; j_gene: TRBJ2-7; CDR3aa: CASSARPTSGAWEQYF; CDR3nt: TGTGCCAGCAGTGCCAGACCGACTAGCGGGGCCTGGGAGCAGTACTTC
d_gene: .; v_gene: TRBV5-6; abundance: .; j_gene: TRBJ2-2; CDR3aa: CASSLGPSTGELFF; CDR3nt: TGTGCCAGCAGCTTGGGGCCATCCACCGGGGAGCTGTTTTTT
d_gene: .; v_gene: TRBV6-1; abundance: .; j_gene: TRBJ1-2; CDR3aa: CASSEVGNQDGYTF; CDR3nt: TGTGCCAGCAGTGAAGTCGGTAACCAGGATGGCTACACCTTC
d_gene: TRBD2; v_gene: TRBV5-1; abundance: .; j_gene: TRBJ2-7; CDR3aa: CASRHASGTYEQYF; CDR3nt: TGCGCCAGCAGGCACGCTAGCGGCACCTACGAGCAGTACTTC
d_gene: .; v_gene: TRBV3-1/TRBV3-2; abundance: .; j_gene: TRBJ2-3; CDR3aa: CASSQWGQSSDTQYF; CDR3nt: TGTGCCAGCAGCCAATGGGGGCAGAGTTCAGATACGCAGTATTTT
d_gene: .; v_gene: TRBV10-2; abundance: .; j_gene: TRBJ1-5; CDR3aa: CASSGGGYSNQPQHF; CDR3nt: TGCGCCAGCAGTGGCGGAGGTTATAGCAATCAGCCCCAGCATTTT
d_gene: .; v_gene: TRBV27; abundance: once; j_gene: TRBJ2-7; CDR3aa: CASSSDVNYEQYF; CDR3nt: TGTGCCAGCAGTAGCGACGTCAACTACGAGCAGTACTTC
d_gene: TRBD1; v_gene: TRBV19; abundance: .; j_gene: TRBJ2-1; CDR3aa: CASTTGTGYNEQFF; CDR3nt: TGTGCCAGTACCACCGGGACAGGGTACAATGAGCAGTTCTTC
d_gene: TRBD1; v_gene: TRBV5-1; abundance: .; j_gene: TRBJ1-1; CDR3aa: CASSLGGTGRVNTEAFF; CDR3nt: TGCGCCAGCAGCTTGGGGGGGACAGGGAGAGTGAACACTGAAGCTTTCTTT
d_gene: TRBD2; v_gene: TRBV5-4; abundance: .; j_gene: TRBJ2-3; CDR3aa: CASSDESGGALDTQYF; CDR3nt: TGTGCCAGCAGCGACGAAAGCGGGGGGGCCCTAGATACGCAGTATTTT
d_gene: .; v_gene: TRBV6-5; abundance: .; j_gene: TRBJ1-2; CDR3aa: CASSSVEGGYTF; CDR3nt: TGTGCCAGCAGTTCCGTGGAGGGGGGCTACACCTTC
d_gene: TRBD1; v_gene: TRBV25-1; abundance: .; j_gene: TRBJ1-2; CDR3aa: CASSPRDRANYGYTF; CDR3nt: TGTGCCAGCAGTCCCCGGGACAGGGCCAACTATGGCTACACCTTC
d_gene: TRBD1; v_gene: TRBV6-5; abundance: .; j_gene: TRBJ1-2; CDR3aa: CASRYRDRGGYTF; CDR3nt: TGTGCCAGCAGGTACCGGGACAGGGGAGGCTACACCTTC
d_gene: .; v_gene: TRBV14; abundance: .; j_gene: TRBJ1-1; CDR3aa: CASSQDAGPVHRAFF; CDR3nt: TGTGCCAGCAGCCAAGATGCAGGTCCCGTTCATCGAGCTTTCTTT
d_gene: .; v_gene: TRBV5-1; abundance: once; j_gene: TRBJ1-3; CDR3aa: CASSLGGAGNTIYF; CDR3nt: TGCGCCAGCAGCTTAGGGGGAGCCGGAAACACCATATATTTT
d_gene: .; v_gene: TRBV5-1; abundance: .; j_gene: TRBJ1-1; CDR3aa: CASHEHGGNTEAFF; CDR3nt: TGCGCCAGCCACGAGCACGGCGGGAACACTGAAGCTTTCTTT
d_gene: TRBD2; v_gene: TRBV2; abundance: .; j_gene: TRBJ2-1; CDR3aa: CASRDPGGNGEQFF; CDR3nt: TGTGCCAGCAGGGACCCGGGGGGGAATGGTGAGCAGTTCTTC
d_gene: .; v_gene: TRBV5-1; abundance: .; j_gene: TRBJ2-1; CDR3aa: CASSLGGHNEQFF; CDR3nt: TGCGCCAGCAGCTTGGGGGGGCACAATGAGCAGTTCTTC
d_gene: .; v_gene: TRBV9; abundance: once; j_gene: TRBJ1-2; CDR3aa: CASSSEGSSTYGYTF; CDR3nt: TGTGCCAGCAGCTCCGAAGGGAGCTCCACTTATGGCTACACCTTC
d_gene: TRBD1; v_gene: TRBV6-5; abundance: .; j_gene: TRBJ2-7; CDR3aa: CASRVQGTAYEQYF; CDR3nt: TGTGCCAGCAGGGTCCAAGGGACAGCCTACGAGCAGTACTTC
d_gene: TRBD1; v_gene: TRBV5-1; abundance: .; j_gene: TRBJ2-1; CDR3aa: CASSLMGTGLNNEQFF; CDR3nt: TGCGCCAGCAGCTTGATGGGGACAGGCCTGAACAATGAGCAGTTCTTC
d_gene: TRBD1; v_gene: TRBV7-9; abundance: .; j_gene: TRBJ1-2; CDR3aa: CASSFVAGQIYGYTF; CDR3nt: TGTGCCAGCAGCTTTGTTGCGGGACAGATCTATGGCTACACCTTC
d_gene: .; v_gene: TRBV10-3; abundance: .; j_gene: TRBJ2-7; CDR3aa: CAISDPSGGRTYEQYF; CDR3nt: TGTGCCATCAGTGACCCCTCGGGGGGCAGAACCTACGAGCAGTACTTC